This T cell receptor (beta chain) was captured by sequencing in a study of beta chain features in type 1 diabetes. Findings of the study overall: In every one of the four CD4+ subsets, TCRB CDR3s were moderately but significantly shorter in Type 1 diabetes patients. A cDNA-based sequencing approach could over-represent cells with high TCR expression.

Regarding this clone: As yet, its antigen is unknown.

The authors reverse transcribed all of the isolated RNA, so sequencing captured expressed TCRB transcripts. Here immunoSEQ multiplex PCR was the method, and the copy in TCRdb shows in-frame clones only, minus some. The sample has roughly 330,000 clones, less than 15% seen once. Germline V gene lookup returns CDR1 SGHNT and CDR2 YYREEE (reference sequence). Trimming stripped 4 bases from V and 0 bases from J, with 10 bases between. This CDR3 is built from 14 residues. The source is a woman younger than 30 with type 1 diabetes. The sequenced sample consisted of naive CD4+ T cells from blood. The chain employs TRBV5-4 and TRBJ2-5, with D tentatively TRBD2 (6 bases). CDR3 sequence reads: CASSQGDYQETQYF. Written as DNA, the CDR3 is TGTGCCAGCAGCCAAGGGGACTACCAAGAGACCCAGTACTTC.